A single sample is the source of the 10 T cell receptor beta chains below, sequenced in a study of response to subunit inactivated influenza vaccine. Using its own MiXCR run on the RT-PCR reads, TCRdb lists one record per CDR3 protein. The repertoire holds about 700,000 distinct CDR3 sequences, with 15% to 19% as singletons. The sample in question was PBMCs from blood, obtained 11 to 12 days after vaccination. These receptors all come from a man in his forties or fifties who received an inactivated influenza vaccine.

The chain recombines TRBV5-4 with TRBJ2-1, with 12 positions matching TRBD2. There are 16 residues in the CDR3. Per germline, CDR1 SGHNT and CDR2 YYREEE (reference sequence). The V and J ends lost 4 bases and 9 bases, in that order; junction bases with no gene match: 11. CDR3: CASSPISSGGAVEQFF. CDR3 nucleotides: TGTGCCAGCAGCCCCATCTCTAGCGGGGGGGCCGTTGAGCAGTTCTTC.

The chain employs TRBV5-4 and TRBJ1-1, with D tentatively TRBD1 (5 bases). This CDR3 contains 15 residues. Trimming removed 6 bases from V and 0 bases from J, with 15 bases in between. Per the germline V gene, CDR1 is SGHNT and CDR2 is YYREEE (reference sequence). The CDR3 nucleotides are TGTGCCAGCACCCTAGCGGGGACCCTGAACACTGAAGCTTTCTTT. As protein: CASTLAGTLNTEAFF.

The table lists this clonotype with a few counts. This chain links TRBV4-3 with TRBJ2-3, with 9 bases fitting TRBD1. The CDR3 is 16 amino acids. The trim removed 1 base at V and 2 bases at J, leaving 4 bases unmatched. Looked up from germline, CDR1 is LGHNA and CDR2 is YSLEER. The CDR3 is CASSQGQGGFTDTQYF. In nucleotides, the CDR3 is TGCGCCAGCAGCCAAGGACAGGGGGGGTTCACAGATACGCAGTATTTT.

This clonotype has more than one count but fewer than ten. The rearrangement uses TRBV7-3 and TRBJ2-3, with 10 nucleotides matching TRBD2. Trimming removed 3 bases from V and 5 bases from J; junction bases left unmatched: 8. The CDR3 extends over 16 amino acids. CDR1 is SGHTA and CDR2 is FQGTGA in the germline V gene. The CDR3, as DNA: TGTGCCAGCAGCTTTGGGATAGCGGGAGGAAAAGATACGCAGTATTTT. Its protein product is CASSFGIAGGKDTQYF.

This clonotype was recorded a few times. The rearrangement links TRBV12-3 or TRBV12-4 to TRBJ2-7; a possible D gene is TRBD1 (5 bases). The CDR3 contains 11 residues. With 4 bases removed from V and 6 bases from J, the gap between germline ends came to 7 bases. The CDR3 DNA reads TGTGCCAGCAGTTCAGACAGCGAGCAGTACTTC. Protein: CASSSDSEQYF.

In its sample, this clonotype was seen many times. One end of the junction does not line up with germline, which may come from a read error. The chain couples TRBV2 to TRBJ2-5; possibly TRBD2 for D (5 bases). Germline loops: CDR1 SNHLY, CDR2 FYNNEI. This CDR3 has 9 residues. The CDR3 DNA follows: TGTGCCAGTGGGGAGAACCAGTACTTC. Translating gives CASGENQYF. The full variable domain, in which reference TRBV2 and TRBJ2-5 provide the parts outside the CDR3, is EPEVTQTPSHQVTQMGQEVILRCVPISNHLYFYWYRQILGQKVEFLVSFYNNEISEKSEIFDDQFSVERPDGSNFTLKIRSTKLEDSAMYFCASGENQYFGPGTRLLVL.

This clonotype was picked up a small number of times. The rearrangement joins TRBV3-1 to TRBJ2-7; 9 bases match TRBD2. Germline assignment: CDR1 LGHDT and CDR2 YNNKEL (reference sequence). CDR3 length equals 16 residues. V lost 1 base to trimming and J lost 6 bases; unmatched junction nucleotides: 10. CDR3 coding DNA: TGTGCCAGCAGCCAAGGAGCGACTAGCGGTTTTATCGAGCAGTACTTC. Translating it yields CASSQGATSGFIEQYF.

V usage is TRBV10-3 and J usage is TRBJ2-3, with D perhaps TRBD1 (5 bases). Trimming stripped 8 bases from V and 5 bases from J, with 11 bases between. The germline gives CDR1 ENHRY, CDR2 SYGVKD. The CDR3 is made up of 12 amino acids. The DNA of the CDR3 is TGTGCCATCTCGGTGCAGGGAGATACGCAGTATTTT. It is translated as CAISVQGDTQYF.

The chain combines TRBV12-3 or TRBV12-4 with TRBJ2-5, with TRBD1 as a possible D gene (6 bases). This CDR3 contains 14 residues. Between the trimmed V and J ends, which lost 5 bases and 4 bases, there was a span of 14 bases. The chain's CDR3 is CASSAQGLGETQYF. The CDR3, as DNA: TGTGCCAGCAGTGCCCAGGGGTTGGGAGAGACCCAGTACTTC.

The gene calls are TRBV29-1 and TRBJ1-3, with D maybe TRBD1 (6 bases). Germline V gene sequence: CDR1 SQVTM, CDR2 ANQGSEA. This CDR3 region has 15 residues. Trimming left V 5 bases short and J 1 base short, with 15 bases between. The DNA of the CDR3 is TGCAGCGTTTCAACTATCAGGGGTTCTGGAAACACCATATATTTT. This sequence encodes CSVSTIRGSGNTIYF.